The present T cell receptor (beta chain) was sequenced within a study of T cell repertoires in cytomegalovirus infection. Study as a whole: Carrying CMV and the relevant HLA type showed in public TCR beta signatures. General study results and limits: Clonotype analysis showed dominance of the ex vivo response by HLA-C-restricted CMV-specific TCR beta clonotypes.

Turning to this clonotype: The antigen is undetermined.

In TCRdb, the reads were re-called with MiXCR into one record per CDR3 protein. The table shows over 300,000 distinct CDR3 sequences, with about 17% occurring only once. Germline V gene data show CDR1 as MNHNS and CDR2 as SASEGT. There are 18 residues in the CDR3. The V and J ends lost 4 bases and 9 bases, in that order; junction bases with no gene match: 16. This sequence originates from a human donor in good health (CMV status not recorded). Some clones in this sample may be carry-over from other donors' samples. V and J are TRBV6-1 and TRBJ1-6, with 9 bases identical to TRBD1. The material sequenced was PBMCs. The CDR3 reads CASSAGQGGIASTSPLHF. Written as DNA, the CDR3 is TGTGCCAGCAGTGCGGGACAGGGAGGGATCGCCTCAACTTCACCCCTCCACTTT.